Listed below are T cell receptor beta chains from one sample, sequenced in a study of Ad26.COV2.S vaccination and SARS-CoV-2 variants. Some clones are missing from TCRdb's copy, which holds only in-frame ones; the method was immunoSEQ multiplex PCR. Counted here are hundreds of thousands of clones, approximately 90% occurring once; the ten biggest clones make up roughly 1.7%. The material sequenced was peripheral blood, taken in a trial of Ad26.COV2.S vaccine versus placebo. The source is a person between 18 and 65 years old who received the Ad26.COV2.S COVID-19 vaccine or a placebo. Each CDR3 is given with its conserved first and last residue. D genes are given only for firm matches. A row's size may be missing; if present it is once, few, many or a size class.

clone_size,j_call,v_call,d_call,cdr3_aa,cdr3_nt
NA,TRBJ1-5,TRBV28,TRBD1,CASSPTPGQAQPQHF,TGTGCCAGCAGCCCCACACCCGGACAGGCTCAGCCCCAGCATTTT
NA,TRBJ1-2,TRBV6-1,NA,CASSEGPDYGYTF,TGTGCCAGCAGTGAAGGGCCAGACTATGGCTACACCTTC
NA,TRBJ2-1,TRBV12-3/TRBV12-4,NA,CASSPRRGGEQFF,TGTGCCAGCAGTCCCCGGCGGGGAGGTGAGCAGTTCTTC
NA,TRBJ1-1,TRBV30,TRBD1,CAWSNRGLTEAFF,TGTGCCTGGAGTAACAGGGGGCTCACTGAAGCTTTCTTT
NA,TRBJ2-4,TRBV4-1,NA,CASSQDPGVSAKNIQYF,TGCGCCAGCAGCCAAGACCCAGGAGTCTCAGCCAAAAACATTCAGTACTTC
NA,TRBJ2-4,TRBV28,NA,CASSSPLATLAKNIQYF,TGTGCCAGCAGTTCCCCACTCGCGACTTTAGCCAAAAACATTCAGTACTTC
NA,TRBJ2-1,TRBV19,TRBD2,CASQAVAGGANEQFF,TGTGCCAGTCAAGCGGTAGCGGGGGGGGCGAATGAGCAGTTCTTC
NA,TRBJ2-5,TRBV7-9,TRBD2,CASTQAGGETQYF,TGTGCCAGCACCCAAGCGGGGGGAGAGACCCAGTACTTC
NA,TRBJ2-7,TRBV6-2/TRBV6-3,TRBD1,CASSYLGQYFYEQYF,TGTGCCAGCAGTTACTTGGGACAGTACTTCTACGAGCAGTACTTC
NA,TRBJ2-2,TRBV7-6,TRBD2,CASKSGTSGAANTGELFF,TGTGCCAGCAAGAGTGGGACTAGCGGGGCCGCGAACACCGGGGAGCTGTTTTTT
NA,TRBJ1-2,TRBV19,TRBD1,CASSILGTDYGYTF,TGTGCCAGTAGTATATTAGGGACAGACTATGGCTACACCTTC
NA,TRBJ2-2,TRBV9,NA,CASSVVDNTGELFF,TGTGCCAGCAGCGTAGTGGACAACACCGGGGAGCTGTTTTTT
NA,TRBJ1-6,TRBV12-3/TRBV12-4,TRBD1,CASSRTGNSPLHF,TGTGCCAGCAGCCGGACAGGGAATTCACCCCTCCACTTT
once,TRBJ2-7,TRBV15,TRBD2,CATSTRLAGGKEQYF,TGTGCCACCAGCACCCGACTAGCGGGGGGTAAGGAGCAGTACTTC
once,TRBJ1-2,TRBV6-5,NA,CASSYSTGFNGYTF,TGTGCCAGCAGTTACAGTACAGGGTTTAATGGCTACACCTTC
NA,TRBJ1-1,TRBV19,NA,CASSPEVGRLEAFF,TGTGCCAGTAGTCCCGAAGTAGGGAGGTTAGAAGCTTTCTTT
NA,TRBJ2-5,TRBV28,TRBD2,CASSFPGGGRFQETQYF,TGTGCCAGCAGTTTCCCGGGGGGGGGAAGGTTTCAAGAGACCCAGTACTTC
NA,TRBJ2-7,TRBV19,NA,CASSLRTDPYEQYF,TGTGCCAGTAGTCTTCGGACGGACCCCTACGAGCAGTACTTC
NA,TRBJ2-1,TRBV19,NA,CASSIGVTPYNEQFF,TGTGCCAGTAGTATAGGGGTGACCCCCTACAATGAGCAGTTCTTC
NA,TRBJ1-5,TRBV19,NA,CASSQWGMSNQPQHF,TGTGCCAGTAGCCAATGGGGTATGAGCAATCAGCCCCAGCATTTT
NA,TRBJ2-1,TRBV14,NA,CASSQGGYNEQFF,TGTGCCAGCAGCCAAGGAGGCTACAATGAGCAGTTCTTC
NA,TRBJ1-1,TRBV12-3/TRBV12-4,NA,CASSPPEAGKAFF,TGTGCCAGCAGTCCTCCGGAGGCGGGTAAAGCTTTCTTT
NA,TRBJ2-1,TRBV14,TRBD2,CASSHTSGGANEQFF,TGTGCCAGCAGCCACACTAGCGGGGGGGCCAATGAGCAGTTCTTC
NA,TRBJ2-1,TRBV4-3,TRBD2,CASSQDRAASSGGAGQFF,TGCGCCAGCAGCCAAGATCGGGCGGCGTCTAGCGGGGGGGCTGGGCAGTTCTTC
NA,TRBJ1-3,TRBV27,NA,CASSFRAPQGFSGNTIYF,TGTGCCAGCAGTTTTCGAGCCCCACAGGGATTCTCTGGAAACACCATATATTTT
NA,TRBJ2-7,TRBV19,TRBD2,CASSIGRGGISSYEQYF,TGTGCCAGTAGTATTGGGCGGGGGGGCATCTCCTCCTACGAGCAGTACTTC
once,TRBJ2-7,TRBV9,TRBD2,CASSVGGGTYEQYF,TGTGCCAGCAGCGTAGGCGGGGGGACCTACGAGCAGTACTTC
NA,TRBJ1-1,TRBV27,TRBD1,CASRLRQGAPSEF,TGTGCCAGCAGACTTAGACAGGGGGCCCCATCGGAGTTT
NA,TRBJ1-2,TRBV10-3,NA,CAISETGSPYGYTF,TGTGCCATCAGTGAGACGGGCAGTCCCTATGGCTACACCTTC
NA,TRBJ1-2,TRBV10-2,NA,CASSDRDGYGYTF,TGCGCCAGCAGTGACCGGGACGGCTATGGCTACACCTTC
NA,TRBJ2-1,TRBV5-1,NA,CASSLAESTRYNEQFF,TGCGCCAGCAGCTTGGCCGAGAGCACGAGGTACAATGAGCAGTTCTTC
NA,TRBJ2-3,TRBV14,NA,CASSLLGGGIPYF,TGTGCCAGCAGCCTCCTCGGAGGGGGTATTCCGTATTTT
once,TRBJ2-3,TRBV5-4,TRBD2,CASSLRTSGGTSYTDTQYF,TGTGCCAGCAGCTTGAGGACTAGCGGGGGGACCTCATACACAGATACGCAGTATTTT
NA,TRBJ2-5,TRBV6-5,TRBD2,CASSYYAGGGTQYF,TGTGCCAGCAGTTACTATGCGGGGGGTGGGACCCAGTACTTC